These 28 T cell receptor beta chains were sequenced from one sample in a study of control samples from healthy donors and cancer patients. Sequencing was performed with immunoSEQ multiplex PCR; in TCRdb, only in-frame clones are kept and a portion is missing. The top ten clones hold around 14% of a sample with about 140,000 clones, approximately 94% of them seen once. The sample was blood. The receptors here all came from a man aged 35 to 55 in good health.

The J gene is TRBJ2-1, the V gene TRBV6-4; 11 positions agree with TRBD2. The ends lost 3 bases at V and 2 bases at J; junction bases unmatched: 6. The germline gives CDR1 MRHNA, CDR2 SNTAGT. The CDR3 runs to 17 residues. CDR3 sequence: CASSEIAGGPPYNEQFF. CDR3 sequence (DNA): TGTGCCAGCAGTGAGATAGCGGGAGGGCCCCCCTACAATGAGCAGTTCTTC.

The J gene is TRBJ2-2, the V gene TRBV28; D call uncertain. The germline CDR1 and CDR2 sequences are MDHEN and SYDVKM. The V and J ends lost 3 bases and 3 bases respectively, with 11 bases between them. The CDR3 has 15 residues. CDR3 in amino acids: CASSFRRPDTGELFF. The DNA of the CDR3 is TGTGCCAGCAGTTTCAGGCGGCCCGACACCGGGGAGCTGTTTTTT.

The chain combines TRBV4-1 with TRBJ2-1, with 9 bases fitting TRBD2. V trimming: 6 bases; J trimming: 9 bases; junction bases outside the gene matches: 18. Per the germline V gene, CDR1 is MGHRA and CDR2 is YSYEKL. The CDR3 covers 17 residues. The CDR3 DNA reads as TGCGCCAGCAGTCCGGGACTAGCCGGAGCTGTATCTGCTGAGCAGTTCTTC. Residues: CASSPGLAGAVSAEQFF.

In its sample, this clone was seen once. The gene calls are TRBV2 and TRBJ2-2; possible D gene TRBD1, 5 bases. Trimming removed 7 bases from V and 5 bases from J, with 5 bases in between. This CDR3 has 11 residues. Germline V CDR1 and CDR2: SNHLY, FYNNEI. CDR3 nucleotide sequence: TGTGCCAGCAAGGGGACCGGGGAGCTGTTTTTT. It is translated as CASKGTGELFF.

The rearrangement joins TRBV5-6 to TRBJ2-5, with D possibly being TRBD2 (6 bases). In germline, CDR1 is SGHDT, CDR2 YYEEEE. V was trimmed by 4 bases and J by 2 bases, leaving 9 bases between them. This CDR3 has 13 residues. The CDR3 coding sequence is TGTGCCAGCAGCGGGGACTCTCAAGAGACCCAGTACTTC. This encodes CASSGDSQETQYF.

The rearrangement joins TRBV13 to TRBJ1-2; D might be TRBD1 (5 bases). V was shortened by 5 bases and J by 1 base, with 17 bases between the two germline ends. Germline lookup yields CDR1 PRHDT and CDR2 FYEKMQ (reference sequence). This CDR3 is 16 amino acids long. This CDR3 is CASSPLKGTFNYGYTF. CDR3 nucleotide sequence: TGTGCCAGCAGCCCTCTAAAGGGGACGTTTAACTATGGCTACACCTTC.

This clone was picked up one time. In DNA form, the CDR3 reads TGTGCCAGCAGTGACTCCCGACGATTGGGAGGGGGGACCTACGAGCAGTACTTC. This codes for CASSDSRRLGGGTYEQYF. The J gene is TRBJ2-7, the V gene TRBV2; the D gene is possibly TRBD2 (7 bases). The V gene's germline CDR1 is SNHLY and CDR2 FYNNEI. CDR3 size: 18 residues. V dropped 3 bases and J dropped 2 bases, with 23 bases sitting between them.

The chain joins TRBV5-1 to TRBJ1-2; the D gene is possibly TRBD1 (5 bases). Germline values: CDR1 SGHRS, CDR2 YFSETQ. This CDR3 region has 16 residues. The V end was cut by 0 bases, the J end by 1 base, with 13 bases between. CDR3 residues: CASSLGRPGFNYGYTF. Written as DNA, the CDR3 is TGCGCCAGCAGCTTGGGTCGGCCAGGGTTTAACTATGGCTACACCTTC.

V usage is TRBV7-9 and J usage is TRBJ2-7; TRBD1 matches at 12 bases. Germline assignment: CDR1 SEHNR and CDR2 FQNEAQ (reference sequence). The CDR3 runs 18 residues. Unmatched junction bases numbered 12, after V lost 1 base and J lost 5 bases. CDR3 nucleotide sequence: TGTGCCAGCAGCTTAGTAGGAGGTCGGGACAGGGGGCAAGACGAGCAGTACTTC. This gives the protein CASSLVGGRDRGQDEQYF.

V is TRBV18 and J is TRBJ1-1; TRBD1 matches 7 bases. Trimming at V came to 6 bases and at J to 1 base, leaving 5 bases not matched to a gene. In germline, CDR1 is KGHSH, CDR2 LQKENI. There are 14 residues in the CDR3. CDR3: CASSSGTENTEAFF. The DNA of the CDR3 is TGTGCCAGCTCGTCCGGGACAGAGAACACTGAAGCTTTCTTT.

Regarding this clone: A read error may account for a junction end that differs from germline. The gene calls are TRBV5-1 and TRBJ2-3, with 7 nucleotides matching TRBD2. Looked up from germline, CDR1 is SGHRS and CDR2 is YFSETQ. The CDR3 has 15 amino acids. CDR3 region: CASSPLGLPNYTRYF. CDR3 coding DNA: TGCGCCAGCAGCCCGCTGGGACTACCAAACTATACGCGGTATTTT.

V gene TRBV6-5 combines with J gene TRBJ1-2, with D possibly TRBD1 on 5 matching bases. This CDR3 has 13 amino acids. Trimming cost V 5 bases and J 4 bases, with 11 bases left between them. CDR1 and CDR2 (germline): MNHEY, SVGAGI. The CDR3 spells CASSQTASYGYTF. In DNA form, the CDR3 reads TGTGCCAGCAGTCAGACAGCATCCTATGGCTACACCTTC.

The chain links TRBV9 to TRBJ1-4, with D perhaps TRBD1 (5 bases). In germline, CDR1 is SGDLS, CDR2 YYNGEE. The CDR3 contains 15 residues. The V end was cut by 4 bases, the J end by 1 base, with 11 bases between. The CDR3 loop reads CASSPRQITNEKLFF. The CDR3 DNA is TGTGCCAGCAGCCCCCGACAGATAACTAATGAAAAACTGTTTTTT.

The CDR3 DNA sequence: TGTGCCAGCACCAGAAGGGGCAGGGGTGGGTATGGCTACACCTTC. This codes for CASTRRGRGGYGYTF. The chain carries TRBV6-5 and TRBJ1-2; TRBD1 is a possible D gene (6 bases). The CDR3 is made up of 15 amino acids. V gave up 7 bases and J gave up 5 bases, with 20 bases separating them. Germline CDR1 MNHEY, CDR2 SVGAGI.

The chain recombines TRBV6-1 with TRBJ1-6; 8 bases line up with TRBD1. The CDR3 is made up of 14 amino acids. Unmatched junction bases numbered 1, after V lost 2 bases and J lost 7 bases. The germline CDR1 and CDR2 sequences are MNHNS and SASEGT. In DNA, the CDR3 is TGTGCCAGCAGTGAACGACAGGGGAATTCACCCCTCCACTTT. Amino acid sequence: CASSERQGNSPLHF.

The chain couples TRBV7-6 to TRBJ2-3, with 13 bases lining up with TRBD2. The ends lost 3 bases at V and 0 bases at J; junction bases unmatched: 9. The CDR3 has 19 amino acids. CDR1 and CDR2 (germline): SGHVS, FNYEAQ. CDR3 nucleotide sequence: TGTGCCAGCAGCTTGTTAGGGACTAGCGGGATTACTAGCACAGATACGCAGTATTTT. This codes for CASSLLGTSGITSTDTQYF.

The gene calls are TRBV10-1 and TRBJ2-3, with a weak D call TRBD2 (7 bases). There are 16 residues in the CDR3. Germline V gene data show CDR1 as WNHNN and CDR2 as SYGVQD (reference sequence). Trimming removed 0 bases at V and 5 bases at J, with 15 bases between. The CDR3 here is CASSESRGGYGDTQYF. The CDR3 nucleotides are TGCGCCAGCAGTGAGTCGAGGGGGGGCTATGGAGATACGCAGTATTTT.

The V call is TRBV5-6, the J call TRBJ2-7; 8 bases align to TRBD1. The CDR3 contains 14 residues. Germline V lookup: CDR1 SGHDT, CDR2 YYEEEE. With 1 base clipped from V and 6 bases from J, the junction kept 6 bases outside the gene matches. The DNA for the CDR3 is TGTGCCAGCAGCTTGACCCAGGGGGCGGGCGAGCAGTACTTC. Protein: CASSLTQGAGEQYF.

The chain recombines TRBV29-1 with TRBJ1-6; D ambiguous. Germline loops: CDR1 SQVTM, CDR2 ANQGSEA. The CDR3 consists of 13 residues. V lost 4 bases and J lost 11, with 15 bases in between. CDR3 coding DNA: TGCAGCGTTGCTCAGGCGATGGGAACACCCCTCCACTTT. It specifies CSVAQAMGTPLHF.

Concerning this clone: Distinct nucleotide sequences in the sample also encode this CDR3. CDR3 DNA sequence: TGTGCCACCTCCGGGACAACAACTTACGAGCAGTACTTC. It yields the protein CATSGTTTYEQYF. V and J are TRBV6-6 and TRBJ2-7; the D gene is possibly TRBD1 (6 bases). V lost 10 bases and J lost 4, with 17 bases in between. The CDR3 extends over 13 amino acids. Germline values: CDR1 MNHNY, CDR2 SVGAGI (reference sequence).

V is TRBV6-5 and J is TRBJ2-2; TRBD1 agrees at 7 bases. Trimming at V came to 0 bases and at J to 6 bases, leaving 4 bases not matched to a gene. CDR3 length equals 15 residues. Germline CDR1 and CDR2: MNHEY and SVGAGI. The CDR3 DNA sequence: TGTGCCAGCAGTTACTCGAGGGGGCGGTCCGGGGAGCTGTTTTTT. Its protein product is CASSYSRGRSGELFF.

The V call is TRBV28, the J call TRBJ1-2; 9 nucleotides agree with TRBD1. Losses at the gene ends were 6 bases for V and 4 bases for J; bases not matched to a gene: 21. The germline gives CDR1 MDHEN, CDR2 SYDVKM. This CDR3 is 19 amino acids long. CDR3 nucleotide sequence: TGTGCCAGCAGCCAGGGAGTATCCTCGATGGGACAGGGCCTCTATGGCTACACCTTC. Translating it yields CASSQGVSSMGQGLYGYTF.

The J gene is TRBJ2-2, the V gene TRBV9; D is perhaps TRBD2 (6 bases). Trimming removed 0 bases at V and 4 bases at J, with 10 bases between. Germline lookup yields CDR1 SGDLS and CDR2 YYNGEE. The length of the CDR3 is 15 residues. The CDR3 protein is CASSVGGVLTGELFF. DNA of the CDR3: TGTGCCAGCAGCGTAGGGGGGGTGCTCACCGGGGAGCTGTTTTTT.

V usage is TRBV3-1 (or the pseudogene TRBV3-2) and J usage is TRBJ1-4; no reliable D call. V was clipped by 1 base and J by 0 bases, with 12 bases between them. The CDR3 runs 17 residues. Germline CDR1 is LGHDT and CDR2 is YNNKEL (reference sequence). The CDR3 nucleotides read TGTGCCAGCAGCCAAGGGCAGGCGGTTGCAACTAATGAAAAACTGTTTTTT. It yields the protein CASSQGQAVATNEKLFF.

The chain employs TRBV5-6 and TRBJ2-7, with D possibly TRBD2 on 5 matching bases. CDR1 is SGHDT, CDR2 YYEEEE, per germline. V shed 4 bases and J shed 7 bases, with 15 bases lying between them. The length of the CDR3 is 13 residues. CDR3 residues: CASSAPGNPEQYF. In DNA form, the CDR3 reads TGTGCCAGCAGCGCCCCGGGAAACCCTGAGCAGTACTTC.

The chain couples TRBV25-1 to TRBJ1-2; D gene unclear. This CDR3 has 11 amino acids. The germline gives CDR1 MGHDK, CDR2 SYGVNS. Trimming cost V 6 bases and J 5 bases, with 7 bases left between them. The CDR3: CASSTLYGYTF. CDR3 sequence (DNA): TGTGCCAGCAGCACCTTGTATGGCTACACCTTC.

The chain combines TRBV20-1 with TRBJ1-6; TRBD1 matches 8 bases. The CDR3 extends over 11 amino acids. The V segment lost 3 bases and the J segment 18 bases; nucleotides outside the gene matches: 7. Germline CDR1 and CDR2: DFQATT and SNEGSKA (reference sequence). CDR3: CSARDRDLSHF. CDR3 sequence (DNA): TGCAGTGCTAGGGACAGGGATTTATCCCACTTT.

The CDR3 DNA follows: TGTGCCAGCAGCGTCAGTGGGGTGAACACTGAAGCTTTCTTT. Translating it yields CASSVSGVNTEAFF. The V gene is TRBV7-2, the J gene TRBJ1-1, with D hard to call. CDR3 length equals 14 residues. Trimming left V 5 bases short and J 0 bases short, with 10 bases between. Germline-derived CDR1 and CDR2 are SGHTA and FQGNSA.